Listed below are T cell receptor beta chains from one sample, sequenced in a study of T cells in Graves' hyperthyroidism and ophthalmopathy. One entry per CDR3 protein, called by TCRdb with MiXCR from the multiplex PCR reads. The sample has fewer than 550,000 distinct CDR3 sequences, approximately 25% seen once. Sequencing was carried out using blood. Source of these receptors: a woman in her twenties or thirties with Graves' ophthalmopathy. CDR3s include the opening cysteine and the closing phenylalanine or tryptophan. D genes are given only for firm matches. Only some rows state a clone size, as once, few, many or a class for expanded clones.

v_call	d_call	j_call	clone_size	cdr3_aa	cdr3_nt
TRBV4-1	.	TRBJ1-2	.	CASSQESYSDYGYTF	TGTGCCAGCAGCCAAGAAAGTTACAGCGACTATGGCTACACCTTC
TRBV6-4	TRBD1	TRBJ1-6	many	CASSATDRVGSPLHF	TGTGCCAGCAGTGCCACCGACAGGGTCGGTTCACCCCTCCACTTT
TRBV9	TRBD1	TRBJ2-7	.	CASSGPPQGAYEQYF	TGTGCCAGCAGCGGTCCGCCCCAGGGGGCCTACGAGCAGTACTTC
TRBV19	.	TRBJ2-2	many	CASSISGYTGELFF	TGTGCCAGTAGTATATCTGGCTACACCGGGGAGCTGTTTTTT
TRBV20-1	TRBD2	TRBJ2-7	many	CSALPTSGVTYEQYF	TGCAGTGCTTTACCGACTAGCGGGGTTACCTACGAGCAGTACTTC
TRBV20-1	TRBD2	TRBJ2-7	.	CSARGGRSSYEQYF	TGCAGTGCTAGGGGAGGGAGGAGCTCCTACGAGCAGTACTTC
TRBV30	.	TRBJ1-5	.	CAWNEGGYNQPQHF	TGTGCCTGGAACGAAGGGGGGTACAATCAGCCCCAGCATTTT
TRBV7-2	.	TRBJ1-3	.	CASSTRPGNTIYF	TGTGCCAGCAGCACGCGACCGGGAAACACCATATATTTT
TRBV29-1	TRBD1	TRBJ2-7	few	CSVEEWGDRAYEQYF	TGCAGCGTTGAAGAATGGGGGGACAGGGCCTACGAGCAGTACTTC
TRBV6-1	TRBD1	TRBJ1-2	.	CASRNRDRGGYTF	TGTGCCAGCAGGAACCGGGACAGGGGAGGCTACACCTTC
TRBV11-3	.	TRBJ1-1	.	CASSPSTGNTEAFF	TGTGCCAGCAGCCCCTCGACAGGCAACACTGAAGCTTTCTTT
TRBV18	.	TRBJ2-2	.	CATDAENTGELFF	TGTGCCACCGATGCCGAGAACACCGGGGAGCTGTTTTTT
TRBV6-1	TRBD1	TRBJ1-1	.	CASSGQGIGTEAFF	TGTGCCAGCAGTGGACAGGGTATAGGCACTGAAGCTTTCTTT
TRBV4-1	TRBD2	TRBJ2-7	few	CASSQDASGVYEQYF	TGCGCCAGCAGCCAAGACGCTAGCGGGGTTTACGAGCAGTACTTC
TRBV7-6	TRBD1	TRBJ2-7	.	CASSLESGSGGGEQYF	TGTGCCAGCAGCTTAGAAAGTGGGTCAGGGGGTGGCGAGCAGTACTTC
TRBV7-3	TRBD2	TRBJ2-2	.	CASSPLAGDPGAGELFF	TGTGCCAGCAGCCCGCTAGCGGGGGATCCTGGGGCCGGGGAGCTGTTTTTT
TRBV6-5	.	TRBJ1-2	many	CASSYSGDTNYGYTF	TGTGCCAGCAGTTATTCAGGAGACACTAACTATGGCTACACCTTC
TRBV6-5	TRBD1	TRBJ1-1	many	CASKAMSPGQGAFF	TGTGCCAGCAAAGCGATGTCCCCGGGACAGGGAGCTTTCTTT
TRBV30	.	TRBJ2-2	many	CAWSLNTGELFF	TGTGCCTGGAGCTTGAACACCGGGGAGCTGTTTTTT
TRBV6-2/TRBV6-3	TRBD2	TRBJ2-5	few	CASSYWGRLAQETQYF	TGTGCCAGCAGTTACTGGGGCCGACTAGCCCAAGAGACCCAGTACTTC
TRBV6-1	.	TRBJ1-1	many	CASSIHRENTEAFF	TGTGCCAGCAGTATCCACAGGGAGAACACTGAAGCTTTCTTT
TRBV13	TRBD1	TRBJ2-7	many	CASSEGQGAGEQYF	TGTGCCAGCAGCGAGGGGCAGGGGGCTGGTGAGCAGTACTTC
TRBV6-1	TRBD1	TRBJ1-2	many	CASSPQGGINYGYTF	TGTGCCAGCAGCCCACAGGGGGGGATTAACTATGGCTACACCTTC
TRBV19	TRBD1	TRBJ1-5	.	CASSTRNSIRDREREGNQPQHF	TGTGCCAGTAGTACAAGGAATTCGATAAGGGACAGGGAGCGAGAGGGCAATCAGCCCCAGCATTTT
TRBV6-1	TRBD1	TRBJ1-2	many	CASGRTGSLYGYTF	TGTGCCAGCGGGCGGACAGGGAGTCTCTATGGCTACACCTTC
TRBV2	.	TRBJ2-3	many	CASSGPGFSTDTQYF	TGTGCCAGCAGTGGGCCGGGTTTTAGCACAGATACGCAGTATTTT
TRBV20-1	TRBD1	TRBJ1-2	many	CSASGQGGLYGYTF	TGCAGTGCTAGTGGACAGGGGGGACTGTATGGCTACACCTTC